The 29 T cell receptor beta chains in this list originate from one sample, sequenced in a study of blood T cell repertoires in COVID-19. Using immunoSEQ multiplex PCR, the repertoire was profiled, and TCRdb retains in-frame clones only, with some absent. The repertoire has about 80,000 clones, roughly 79% of them found once; the top ten carry 15% to 20%. Sequenced material: peripheral blood. The receptors were gathered from a human donor in a cohort sampled during active COVID-19.

The rearrangement uses TRBV28 and TRBJ1-5; D is unresolved. CDR1 is MDHEN and CDR2 is SYDVKM in the germline V gene. This CDR3 comprises 15 residues. The V gene lost 3 bases and the J gene lost 0 bases, with 9 bases spanning the gap. CDR3 region: CASSFGFSSNQPQHF. DNA for the CDR3: TGTGCCAGCAGTTTCGGGTTCTCTAGCAATCAGCCCCAGCATTTT.

The chain is built from TRBV4-3 and TRBJ2-1; 8 nucleotides match TRBD2. V shed 0 bases and J 3 bases; nucleotides not matched to a gene: 1. The CDR3 totals 15 residues. Germline CDR1 LGHNA, CDR2 YSLEER. The CDR3 bases are TGCGCCAGCAGCCAAGACCGGGAGGGCTACAATGAGCAGTTCTTC. Amino acid sequence: CASSQDREGYNEQFF.

The V and J genes are TRBV3-1 (or the pseudogene TRBV3-2) and TRBJ2-1, with 9 bases aligning to TRBD2. Losses at the gene ends were 3 bases for V and 16 bases for J; bases not matched to a gene: 7. CDR1 and CDR2 from the germline V gene are LGHDT and YNNKEL (reference sequence). This CDR3 contains 12 residues. CDR3 residues: CASSQEAGGRFF. The CDR3 DNA reads as TGTGCCAGCAGCCAGGAAGCGGGAGGTCGATTCTTC.

The chain joins TRBV9 to TRBJ1-1; possibly TRBD1 for D (5 bases). From germline, CDR1 is SGDLS and CDR2 YYNGEE. This CDR3 contains 15 residues. V was cut by 0 bases and J by 4 bases, with 13 bases left in between. The CDR3 sequence: CASSVDPAGGTEAFF. The DNA of the CDR3 is TGTGCCAGCAGCGTAGACCCAGCCGGGGGCACTGAAGCTTTCTTT.

V is TRBV25-1 and J is TRBJ1-1; D uncertain. Germline assignment: CDR1 MGHDK and CDR2 SYGVNS. V lost 5 bases to trimming and J lost 10 bases, with 11 bases between them. The CDR3 runs 11 residues. The CDR3 sequence: CASSRGRGAFF. DNA of the CDR3: TGTGCCAGCAGTCGTGGCCGGGGAGCTTTCTTT.

The rearrangement joins TRBV7-2 to TRBJ1-5, with D possibly being TRBD1 (5 bases). There are 13 residues in the CDR3. Deletions cut 3 bases from V and 7 bases from J, with 10 bases between. Per germline, CDR1 SGHTA and CDR2 FQGNSA. The DNA of the CDR3 is TGTGCCAGCAGCTTGGAAAGGGGCCAGCCCCAGCATTTT. Translated, it gives CASSLERGQPQHF.

The chain is built from TRBV5-1 and TRBJ1-6, with 7 bases lining up with TRBD1. The trim removed 4 bases at V and 8 bases at J, leaving 6 bases unmatched. This CDR3 has 14 amino acids. From germline, CDR1 is SGHRS and CDR2 YFSETQ. CDR3 region: CASSHPQGDSPLHF. The CDR3 DNA reads TGCGCCAGCAGCCATCCGCAGGGGGATTCACCCCTCCACTTT.

This clone was counted a single time. J is TRBJ1-1 and V is TRBV7-9, with TRBD1 as a possible D gene (5 bases). Germline V gene data show CDR1 as SEHNR and CDR2 as FQNEAQ (reference sequence). The CDR3 has 15 amino acids. V lost 1 base and J lost 4, with 13 bases in between. CDR3 DNA: TGTGCCAGCAGCTTAGAAGACAGTGACCTCACTGAAGCTTTCTTT. Protein sequence: CASSLEDSDLTEAFF.

The chain carries TRBV6-8 and TRBJ2-2; possible D gene TRBD2, 6 bases. Germline CDR1 MNHGY, CDR2 SAAAGT. The CDR3 consists of 16 residues. The V end was cut by 0 bases, the J end by 2 bases, with 10 bases between. CDR3 protein: CASSYSGLTNTGELFF. The CDR3 coding sequence is TGTGCCAGCAGTTACTCGGGACTTACCAACACCGGGGAGCTGTTTTTT.

This chain links TRBV28 with TRBJ2-3, with 8 nucleotides matching TRBD2. Germline values: CDR1 MDHEN, CDR2 SYDVKM. The CDR3 spans 15 residues. The V and J ends lost 5 bases and 5 bases, in that order; junction bases with no gene match: 9. The chain's CDR3 is CASSPSGGRGDTQYF. CDR3 nucleotides: TGTGCCAGCAGTCCCAGCGGGGGAAGGGGAGATACGCAGTATTTT.

The chain carries TRBV19 and TRBJ1-1; D unclear. Per germline, CDR1 LNHDA and CDR2 SQIVND (reference sequence). The CDR3 is 15 residues long. V gave up 4 bases and J gave up 1 base, with 13 bases separating them. The chain's CDR3 is CASSKLGGKNTEAFF. The CDR3 DNA reads as TGTGCCAGTAGTAAGTTGGGAGGTAAGAACACTGAAGCTTTCTTT.

V is TRBV5-6 and J is TRBJ2-7; TRBD1 is a possible D gene (5 bases). The CDR3 sequence is 12 residues long. The germline V gene has CDR1 SGHDT and CDR2 YYEEEE. Trimming removed 4 bases from V and 4 bases from J, with 9 bases in between. CDR3: CASSKGYYEQYF. DNA for the CDR3: TGTGCCAGCAGCAAGGGGTATTACGAGCAGTACTTC.

The genes are TRBV13 and TRBJ2-1; TRBD1 might be the D (6 bases). CDR1 PRHDT and CDR2 FYEKMQ come from the germline V gene (reference sequence). V was cut by 4 bases and J by 4 bases, with 11 bases left in between. The CDR3 has 14 residues. The CDR3 reads CASSSQGPYNEQFF. The CDR3 DNA is TGTGCCAGCAGCTCGCAGGGGCCGTACAATGAGCAGTTCTTC.

This clone appeared a few times. This chain uses TRBV7-9 with TRBJ1-1; tentatively, D is TRBD1 (6 bases). The CDR3 runs to 15 residues. V lost 2 bases, J lost 7 bases, and 17 bases lay in between. Looked up from germline, CDR1 is SEHNR and CDR2 is FQNEAQ (reference sequence). CDR3 nucleotides: TGTGCCAGCAGCTTAAAACAGAACAGGGCGAATGAAGCTTTCTTT. It specifies CASSLKQNRANEAFF.

This clone was observed a handful of times. The chain employs TRBV6-1 and TRBJ2-7; 10 bases are shared with TRBD2. The V gene's germline CDR1 is MNHNS and CDR2 SASEGT. With V trimmed by 2 bases and J by 7 bases, 8 bases remained unmatched. The length of the CDR3 is 15 residues. CDR3 in amino acids: CASSETAGGPQEQYV. For the CDR3, the DNA is TGTGCCAGCAGTGAAACAGCGGGAGGGCCTCAAGAGCAGTACGTC.

The chain joins TRBV12-3 or TRBV12-4 to TRBJ1-1; possibly TRBD1 for D (5 bases). V was trimmed by 7 bases and J by 6 bases, leaving 15 bases between them. The CDR3 covers 13 residues. CDR3 DNA: TGTGCCAGCACCCTGTTCAGGGCACCTGAAGCTTTCTTT. This codes for CASTLFRAPEAFF.

The genes are TRBV7-2 and TRBJ1-3, with D possibly TRBD1 on 5 matching bases. In germline, CDR1 is SGHTA, CDR2 FQGNSA. The CDR3 runs 15 residues. Trimming removed 4 bases at V and 4 bases at J, with 14 bases between. CDR3: CASSSQGYFGNTIYF. CDR3 bases: TGTGCCAGCAGCTCGCAGGGATATTTCGGAAACACCATATATTTT.

This chain links TRBV2 with TRBJ2-4; the match to TRBD1 covers 7 bases. Germline values: CDR1 SNHLY, CDR2 FYNNEI. This CDR3 comprises 14 residues. J gave up 8 bases and V 5 bases, and 9 bases lay outside the gene matches. The CDR3 region has the DNA TGTGCCAGCAGTCCGACAGGGCTAGGGGACATTCAGTACTTC. Its protein product is CASSPTGLGDIQYF. The full variable domain, in which reference TRBV2 and TRBJ2-4 provide the parts outside the CDR3, is EPEVTQTPSHQVTQMGQEVILRCVPISNHLYFYWYRQILGQKVEFLVSFYNNEISEKSEIFDDQFSVERPDGSNFTLKIRSTKLEDSAMYFCASSPTGLGDIQYFGAGTRLSVL.

The J gene is TRBJ2-2, the V gene TRBV2; 8 positions agree with TRBD1. CDR1 and CDR2 from the germline V gene are SNHLY and FYNNEI. Trimming removed 5 bases from V and 1 base from J; junction bases left unmatched: 3. The CDR3 runs 15 residues. The CDR3 coding sequence is TGTGCCAGCAGTCATGGACAGGGGAACACCGGGGAGCTGTTTTTT. Translating gives CASSHGQGNTGELFF.

The sample holds one count of this clone. The chain employs TRBV4-1 and TRBJ1-1, with D unclear. Trimming removed 0 bases at V and 7 bases at J, with 12 bases between. CDR1 and CDR2 (germline): MGHRA, YSYEKL. The CDR3 extends over 14 amino acids. Here the CDR3 reads CASSQDGQVGEAFF. In DNA, the CDR3 is TGCGCCAGCAGCCAAGACGGTCAGGTTGGTGAAGCTTTCTTT.

This clone was counted between two and nine times. The V gene is TRBV3-1 (or the pseudogene TRBV3-2), the J gene TRBJ2-2, with 7 bases lining up with TRBD2. The CDR3 runs 15 residues. J gave up 2 bases and V 4 bases, and 4 bases lay outside the gene matches. Germline assignment: CDR1 LGHDT and CDR2 YNNKEL (reference sequence). The CDR3 sequence: CASSPGLVNTGELFF. For the CDR3, the DNA is TGTGCCAGCAGCCCCGGACTAGTTAACACCGGGGAGCTGTTTTTT.

This chain uses TRBV6-5 with TRBJ2-1; TRBD2 agrees at 14 bases. The CDR3 consists of 14 residues. V trimming: 6 bases; J trimming: 6 bases; junction bases outside the gene matches: 1. CDR1 and CDR2 (germline): MNHEY, SVGAGI. The CDR3 loop reads CASRGTSGGNEQFF. The CDR3 nucleotides are TGTGCCAGCAGGGGGACTAGCGGGGGCAATGAGCAGTTCTTC.

This clone has a count of ten or more. The rearrangement joins TRBV19 to TRBJ1-5; a possible D gene is TRBD1 (5 bases). This CDR3 spans 12 amino acids. Trimming pared 7 bases from V and 6 bases from J, leaving 10 bases between. Germline V gene lookup returns CDR1 LNHDA and CDR2 SQIVND (reference sequence). CDR3 sequence (DNA): TGTGCCAGTACCCTAGGGGTTCAGCCCCAGCATTTT. Translation gives CASTLGVQPQHF.

The chain recombines TRBV6-5 with TRBJ2-5, with D perhaps matching TRBD2 (6 bases). The CDR3 loop spans 14 amino acids. CDR1 is MNHEY and CDR2 is SVGAGI in the germline V gene. V lost 4 bases, J lost 5 bases, and 14 bases lay in between. The CDR3 DNA is TGTGCCAGCAGTTCCCGGGGCCGGGAGGAGACCCAGTACTTC. Translated: CASSSRGREETQYF.

This clone has a handful of counts. V is TRBV11-2 and J is TRBJ2-2; TRBD1 aligns across 8 bases. Germline V CDR1 and CDR2: SGHAT, FQNNGV. This CDR3 has 16 residues. V dropped 4 bases and J dropped 2; count of bases not matched to a gene: 6. Here the CDR3 reads CASSSSTGANTGELFF. The CDR3, as DNA: TGTGCCAGCAGCTCATCGACAGGGGCAAACACCGGGGAGCTGTTTTTT.

CDR3 amino acids: CASSSQFEGGGLNEKLFF. In DNA form, the CDR3 reads TGTGCCAGCAGCTCACAATTCGAGGGTGGGGGACTTAATGAAAAACTGTTTTTT. V and J are TRBV7-9 and TRBJ1-4, with a tentative D call TRBD1 (5 bases). Trimming removed 4 bases from V and 4 bases from J, with 22 bases in between. Germline V gene data show CDR1 as SEHNR and CDR2 as FQNEAQ (reference sequence). The CDR3 consists of 18 residues.

The genes are TRBV9 and TRBJ2-7; a weak D match, TRBD1 (6 bases). The CDR3 totals 15 residues. The V and J ends lost 0 bases and 4 bases respectively, with 14 bases between them. CDR1 is SGDLS, CDR2 YYNGEE, per germline. The CDR3 sequence: CASSVGSGVSYEQYF. The CDR3 DNA sequence: TGTGCCAGCAGCGTAGGCTCAGGGGTATCATACGAGCAGTACTTC.

This clone was seen only a few times. The chain recombines TRBV11-2 with TRBJ1-5; D not resolved. The CDR3 runs 17 residues. The V gene lost 1 base and the J gene lost 6 bases, with 19 bases spanning the gap. Looked up from germline, CDR1 is SGHAT and CDR2 is FQNNGV. The CDR3 protein is CASSLGSGDRSRQPQHF. The CDR3 region has the DNA TGTGCCAGCAGCTTAGGTTCCGGGGATCGAAGCCGTCAGCCCCAGCATTTT.

The chain recombines TRBV28 with TRBJ2-5; 7 positions agree with TRBD1. The CDR3 has 15 amino acids. V gave up 6 bases and J gave up 4 bases; unmatched junction bases: 11. Germline V gene sequence: CDR1 MDHEN, CDR2 SYDVKM. The CDR3 loop reads CASRMTGSEIETQYF. The CDR3 DNA sequence: TGTGCCAGCAGAATGACAGGGAGTGAAATAGAGACCCAGTACTTC. The whole variable domain, remainder taken from reference TRBV28 and TRBJ2-5, is DVKVTQSSRYLVKRTGEKVFLECVQDMDHENMFWYRQDPGLGLRLIYFSYDVKMKEKGDIPEGYSVSREKKERFSLILESASTNQTSMYLCASRMTGSEIETQYFGPGTRLLVL.